This section outlines one TCR beta chain sequence together with its context. PCR was performed using 60 Vbeta and 13 Jbeta primers. TCRdb's copy holds only in-frame clones and misses some; the assay was immunoSEQ multiplex PCR. The sample includes roughly 120,000 clones, 65% to 80% seen only once; the top ten take 5.5% to 7%. These data come from a study of cytomegalovirus exposure and HLA in healthy donors. CDR3 size: 15 residues. V was cut by 1 base and J by 0 bases, with 6 bases left in between. CDR1 is LGHNA and CDR2 is YSLEER in the germline V gene. This chain joins TRBV4-3 and TRBJ2-2; unclear D gene. This receptor was identified in a man in his thirties or forties in good health and CMV-seropositive. The sample was PBMCs. The CDR3 loop is CASSQGQTNTGELFF. The CDR3 region has the DNA TGCGCCAGCAGCCAAGGGCAGACGAACACCGGGGAGCTGTTTTTT.